Below are 6 T cell receptor beta chains sequenced from a single sample in a study of beta chain features in type 1 diabetes. Whole-study results and caveats: All four CD4+ subsets of Type 1 diabetes patients contained TCRB CDR3s that were moderately but significantly shorter.

Antigens for these TCRs are unknown. Every bit of the isolated RNA underwent reverse transcription, so sequencing read expressed TCRB transcripts. The assay was immunoSEQ multiplex PCR, and TCRdb's table has in-frame clones only and misses some. The sample has 640,000 or so clones, over 10% seen once. Sequenced input: naive CD4+ T cells from blood. These receptors were collected from a man aged 18 to 30 with type 1 diabetes.

This clone was picked up a small number of times. The genes are TRBV4-2 and TRBJ2-3, with D hard to call. The germline gives CDR1 LGHNA, CDR2 YNFKEQ. Trimming stripped 0 bases from V and 2 bases from J, with 9 bases between. This CDR3 has 15 residues. The CDR3 coding sequence is TGTGCCAGCAGCCAAGAGCCACAGCCCACAGATACGCAGTATTTT. It translates to CASSQEPQPTDTQYF.

This chain links TRBV6-5 with TRBJ1-1; 7 nucleotides align to TRBD1. Germline-derived CDR1 and CDR2 are MNHEY and SVGAGI. This CDR3 is 14 amino acids long. The trim removed 6 bases at V and 5 bases at J, leaving 9 bases unmatched. The CDR3 sequence is CASSPGTVRTEAFF. The CDR3 nucleotides are TGTGCCAGCAGCCCCGGGACAGTGAGAACTGAAGCTTTCTTT.

The chain employs TRBV15 and TRBJ1-5; TRBD1 might be the D (6 bases). Trimming took off 0 bases at V and 4 bases at J, with 13 bases between the two ends. Germline values: CDR1 LNHNV, CDR2 YYDKDF (reference sequence). The CDR3 covers 16 residues. The CDR3 DNA reads as TGTGCCACCAGCAGAGACGGCGGAGACAGGAATCAGCCCCAGCATTTT. It encodes CATSRDGGDRNQPQHF.

The chain couples TRBV29-1 to TRBJ1-2; 10 nucleotides agree with TRBD1. The junction had 5 bases not matched to a gene; V was cut back by 3 bases and J by 4 bases. The CDR3 runs to 14 residues. Germline V gene sequence: CDR1 SQVTM, CDR2 ANQGSEA. For the CDR3, the DNA is TGCAGCGTTGACAGGACAGGGGGTAGCTATGGCTACACCTTC. The encoded protein is CSVDRTGGSYGYTF.

In this sample, this clone turned up a few times. This rearrangement joins TRBV7-9 to TRBJ2-5; D not certain. V was trimmed by 6 bases and J by 9 bases, leaving 11 bases between them. The CDR3 contains 11 residues. CDR1 and CDR2 from the germline V gene are SEHNR and FQNEAQ (reference sequence). This chain's CDR3 is CASSPGVAQYF. The CDR3 bases are TGTGCCAGCAGTCCAGGAGTGGCCCAGTACTTC.

This clone was seen a few times. The chain joins TRBV28 to TRBJ1-3, with D unresolved. This CDR3 contains 14 residues. Trimming cost V 6 bases and J 8 bases, with 17 bases left between them. Germline V gene sequence: CDR1 MDHEN, CDR2 SYDVKM. CDR3 nucleotides: TGTGCCAGCAGCGCTGGGCCTGGGCGGGACACCATATATTTT. This gives the protein CASSAGPGRDTIYF.